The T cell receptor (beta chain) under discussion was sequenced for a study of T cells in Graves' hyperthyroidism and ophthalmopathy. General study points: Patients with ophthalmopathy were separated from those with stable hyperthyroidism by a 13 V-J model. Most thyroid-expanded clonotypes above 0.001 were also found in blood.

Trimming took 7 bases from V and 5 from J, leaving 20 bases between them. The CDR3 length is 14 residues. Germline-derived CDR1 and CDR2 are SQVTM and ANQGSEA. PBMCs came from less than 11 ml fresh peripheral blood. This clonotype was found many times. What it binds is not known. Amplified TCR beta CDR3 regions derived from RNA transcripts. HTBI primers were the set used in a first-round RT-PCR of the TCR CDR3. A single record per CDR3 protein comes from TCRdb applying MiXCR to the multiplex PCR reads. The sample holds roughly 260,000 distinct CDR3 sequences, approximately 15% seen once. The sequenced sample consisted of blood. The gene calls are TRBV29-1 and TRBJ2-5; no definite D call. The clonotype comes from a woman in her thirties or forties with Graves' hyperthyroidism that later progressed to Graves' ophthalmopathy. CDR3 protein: CSAPLVTGLETQYF. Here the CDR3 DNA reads TGCAGCGCCCCCCTGGTGACGGGCCTGGAGACCCAGTACTTC.